The 6 T cell receptor beta chains presented below share a single source sample, sequenced in a study of human T cells and chemical hapten exposure. The time point: patch test 1, 2 weeks after DPC sensitization. The treatment: therapeutic diphenylcyclopropenone sensitization with weekly scalp DPC. One entry per CDR3 protein, called by TCRdb with MiXCR from the RACE reads. Counted here are roughly 180,000 distinct CDR3 sequences, around 24% occurring once; the ten biggest clones make up about 7%. Source: whole blood, taken in connection with sensitization to the hapten diphenylcyclopropenone (DPC). The source of these receptors is a woman aged 45-65 years with alopecia areata. Some clones in this sample may be carry-over from other donors' samples.

This clonotype turned up a few times. The chain has TRBV7-3 and TRBJ2-5; 12 positions match TRBD2. J was trimmed by 1 base and V by 2 bases; bases with no gene match: 5. The CDR3 sequence is 17 residues long. Germline CDR1 SGHTA, CDR2 FQGTGA. CDR3: CASSLRSTSGGQETQYF. As DNA, the CDR3 is TGTGCCAGCAGCTTACGTTCGACTAGCGGGGGCCAAGAGACCCAGTACTTC.

The chain recombines TRBV5-1 with TRBJ1-1; 9 bases map to TRBD1. CDR1 and CDR2 from the germline V gene are SGHRS and YFSETQ. CDR3 size: 14 residues. V was clipped by 5 bases and J by 4 bases; unmatched bases: 6. This CDR3 reads CASSGGQGGTEAFF. In DNA, the CDR3 is TGCGCCAGCAGTGGGGGACAGGGAGGCACTGAAGCTTTCTTT.

There are a few counts of this clonotype. This chain joins TRBV30 and TRBJ2-3; TRBD2 agrees at 9 bases. CDR1 and CDR2 from the germline V gene are GTSNPN and SVGIG (reference sequence). V dropped 7 bases and J dropped 2; count of bases not matched to a gene: 7. The CDR3 spans 14 residues. CDR3 protein: CASTLAGNTDTQYF. The CDR3, as DNA: TGTGCCTCAACCCTAGCGGGAAACACAGATACGCAGTATTTT.

This clonotype was seen once. The chain is built from TRBV29-1 and TRBJ2-7; possible D gene TRBD2, 6 bases. Per the germline V gene, CDR1 is SQVTM and CDR2 is ANQGSEA. Trimming stripped 4 bases from V and 2 bases from J, with 6 bases between. The CDR3 length is 11 residues. CDR3 residues: CSVVAAYEQYF. CDR3 nucleotide sequence: TGCAGCGTTGTAGCGGCCTACGAGCAGTACTTC.

This chain uses TRBV20-1 with TRBJ2-5, with D hard to call. The CDR3 is 17 residues long. Germline V gives CDR1 DFQATT, CDR2 SNEGSKA (reference sequence). Trimming left V 3 bases short and J 2 bases short, with 22 bases between. Written as DNA, the CDR3 is TGCAGTGCTAGTAATTACGGTCGGCCAAGGCTACAAGAGACCCAGTACTTC. Its translation: CSASNYGRPRLQETQYF.

This chain links TRBV27 with TRBJ2-3; possibly TRBD1 for D (5 bases). The CDR3 loop spans 15 amino acids. V was shortened by 3 bases and J by 0 bases, with 10 bases between the two germline ends. The germline gives CDR1 MNHEY, CDR2 SMNVEV (reference sequence). The DNA for the CDR3 is TGTGCCAGCAGTTTCGTGGGGCTGAGCACAGATACGCAGTATTTT. As protein: CASSFVGLSTDTQYF.